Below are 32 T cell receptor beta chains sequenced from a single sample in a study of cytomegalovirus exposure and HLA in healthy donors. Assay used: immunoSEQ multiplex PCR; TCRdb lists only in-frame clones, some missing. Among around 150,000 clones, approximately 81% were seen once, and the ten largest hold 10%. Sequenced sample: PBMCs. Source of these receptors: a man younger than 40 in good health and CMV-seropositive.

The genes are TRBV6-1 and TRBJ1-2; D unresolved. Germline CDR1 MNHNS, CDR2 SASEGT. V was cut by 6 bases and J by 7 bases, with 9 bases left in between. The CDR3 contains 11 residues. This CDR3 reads CASSPGSGYTF. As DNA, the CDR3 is TGTGCCAGCAGCCCCGGTAGTGGCTACACCTTC.

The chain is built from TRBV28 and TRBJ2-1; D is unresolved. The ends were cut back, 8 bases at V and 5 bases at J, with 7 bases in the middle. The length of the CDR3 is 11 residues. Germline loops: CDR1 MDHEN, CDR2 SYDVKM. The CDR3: CASFSNNEQFF. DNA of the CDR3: TGTGCCAGCTTTAGTAACAATGAGCAGTTCTTC.

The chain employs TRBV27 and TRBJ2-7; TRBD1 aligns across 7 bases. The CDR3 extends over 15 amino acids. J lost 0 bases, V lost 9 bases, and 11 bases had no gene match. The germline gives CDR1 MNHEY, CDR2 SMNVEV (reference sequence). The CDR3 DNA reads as TGTGCCAGTCGGGTTGACAGGGCCCTCTCCTACGAGCAGTACTTC. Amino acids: CASRVDRALSYEQYF.

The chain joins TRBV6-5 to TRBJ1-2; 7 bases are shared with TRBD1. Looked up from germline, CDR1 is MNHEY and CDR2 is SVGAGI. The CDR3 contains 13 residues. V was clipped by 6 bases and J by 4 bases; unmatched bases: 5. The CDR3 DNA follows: TGTGCCAGCAGCTCCGGGACAGTCTATGGCTACACCTTC. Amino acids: CASSSGTVYGYTF.

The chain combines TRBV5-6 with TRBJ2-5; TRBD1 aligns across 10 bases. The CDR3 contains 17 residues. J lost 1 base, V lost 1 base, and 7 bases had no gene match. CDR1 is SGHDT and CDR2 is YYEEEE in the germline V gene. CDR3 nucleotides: TGTGCCAGCAGCTTGTGGGGGAGGACAGGGGGCCAAGAGACCCAGTACTTC. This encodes CASSLWGRTGGQETQYF.

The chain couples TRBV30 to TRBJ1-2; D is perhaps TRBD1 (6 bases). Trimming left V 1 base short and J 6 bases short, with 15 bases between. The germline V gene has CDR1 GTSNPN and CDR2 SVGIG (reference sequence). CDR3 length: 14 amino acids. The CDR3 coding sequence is TGTGCCTGGAGTGCAATACAGGGTCTCGATGGCTACACCTTC. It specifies CAWSAIQGLDGYTF.

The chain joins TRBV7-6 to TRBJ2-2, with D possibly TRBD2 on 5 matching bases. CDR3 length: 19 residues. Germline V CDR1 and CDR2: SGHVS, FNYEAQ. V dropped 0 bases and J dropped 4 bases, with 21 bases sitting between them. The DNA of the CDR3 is TGTGCCAGCAGCTTAGCGACCCCTCTAGTTAGAGGGAGCACCGGGGAGCTGTTTTTT. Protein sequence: CASSLATPLVRGSTGELFF. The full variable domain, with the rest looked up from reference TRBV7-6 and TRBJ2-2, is GAGVSQSPRYKVTKRGQDVALRCDPISGHVSLYWYRQALGQGPEFLTYFNYEAQQDKSGLPNDRFSAERPEGSISTLTIQRTEQRDSAMYRCASSLATPLVRGSTGELFFGEGSRLTVL.

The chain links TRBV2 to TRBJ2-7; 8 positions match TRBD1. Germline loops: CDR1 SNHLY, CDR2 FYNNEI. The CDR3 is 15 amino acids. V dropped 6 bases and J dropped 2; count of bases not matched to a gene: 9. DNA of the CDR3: TGTGCCAGCAGCCAAGACAGGGGTTTCACCTACGAGCAGTACTTC. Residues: CASSQDRGFTYEQYF.

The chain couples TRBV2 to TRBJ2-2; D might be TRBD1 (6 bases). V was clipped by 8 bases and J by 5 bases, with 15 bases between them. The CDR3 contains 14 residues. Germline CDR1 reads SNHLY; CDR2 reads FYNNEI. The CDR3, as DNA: TGTGCCAGCTCCCGGACAGTGGAGACCGGGGAGCTGTTTTTT. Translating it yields CASSRTVETGELFF.

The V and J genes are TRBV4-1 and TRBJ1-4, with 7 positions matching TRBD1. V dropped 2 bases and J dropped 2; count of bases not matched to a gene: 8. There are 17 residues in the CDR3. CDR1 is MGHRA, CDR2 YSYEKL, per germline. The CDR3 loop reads CASSQTLLQGTNEKLFF. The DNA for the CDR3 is TGCGCCAGCAGCCAAACACTCCTACAGGGGACTAATGAAAAACTGTTTTTT.

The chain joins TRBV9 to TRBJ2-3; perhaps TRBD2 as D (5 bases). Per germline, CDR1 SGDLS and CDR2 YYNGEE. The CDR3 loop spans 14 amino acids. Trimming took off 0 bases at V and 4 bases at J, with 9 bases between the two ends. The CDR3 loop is CASSVGGRADTQYF. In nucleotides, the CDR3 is TGTGCCAGCAGCGTAGGTGGGCGGGCAGATACGCAGTATTTT.

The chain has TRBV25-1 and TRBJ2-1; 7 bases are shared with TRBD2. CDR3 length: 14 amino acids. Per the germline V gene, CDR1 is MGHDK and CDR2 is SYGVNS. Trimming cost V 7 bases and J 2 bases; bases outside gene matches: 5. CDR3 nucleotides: TGTGCCAGCACCCGGGGAGGGCCCTACAATGAGCAGTTCTTC. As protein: CASTRGGPYNEQFF.

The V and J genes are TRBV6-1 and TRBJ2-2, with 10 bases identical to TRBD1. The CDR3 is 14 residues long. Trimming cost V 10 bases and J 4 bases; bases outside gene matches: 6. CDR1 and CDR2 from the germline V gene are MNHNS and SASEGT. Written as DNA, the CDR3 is TGTGCCACCGACAGGGGGCGCGGCACCGGGGAGCTGTTTTTT. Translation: CATDRGRGTGELFF.

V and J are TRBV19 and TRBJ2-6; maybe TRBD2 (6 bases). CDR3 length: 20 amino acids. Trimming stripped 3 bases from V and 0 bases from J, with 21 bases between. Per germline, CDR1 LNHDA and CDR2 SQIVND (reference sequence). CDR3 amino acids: CASSMPEPGAARSGANVLTF. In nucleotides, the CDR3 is TGTGCCAGTAGTATGCCCGAGCCGGGAGCCGCTCGCTCTGGGGCCAACGTCCTGACTTTC.

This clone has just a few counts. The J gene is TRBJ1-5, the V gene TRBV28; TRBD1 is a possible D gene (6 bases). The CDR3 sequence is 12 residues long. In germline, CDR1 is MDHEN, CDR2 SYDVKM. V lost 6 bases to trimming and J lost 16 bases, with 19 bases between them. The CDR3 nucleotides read TGTGCCAGCAGCGTCAGCGAGACAGGCCTCCATTTT. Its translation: CASSVSETGLHF.

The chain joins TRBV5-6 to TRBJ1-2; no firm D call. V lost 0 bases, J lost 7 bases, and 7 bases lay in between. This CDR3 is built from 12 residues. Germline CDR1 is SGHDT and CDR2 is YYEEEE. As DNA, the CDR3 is TGTGCCAGCAGCTTGGGGAGCGGTGGCTACACCTTC. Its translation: CASSLGSGGYTF.

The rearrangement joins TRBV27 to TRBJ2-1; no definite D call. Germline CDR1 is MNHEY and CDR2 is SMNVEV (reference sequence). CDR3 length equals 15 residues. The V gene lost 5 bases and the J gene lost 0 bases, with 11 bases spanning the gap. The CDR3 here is CASSPPRDSYNEQFF. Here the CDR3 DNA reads TGTGCCAGCAGTCCCCCCCGAGACTCCTACAATGAGCAGTTCTTC.

The CDR3 loop reads CASIGSEAGDGYTF. In DNA, the CDR3 is TGTGCCAGCATTGGGTCGGAGGCGGGCGATGGCTACACCTTC. The genes are TRBV6-6 and TRBJ1-2; no definite D call. Germline values: CDR1 MNHNY, CDR2 SVGAGI (reference sequence). V dropped 7 bases and J dropped 6 bases, with 18 bases sitting between them. This CDR3 contains 14 residues.

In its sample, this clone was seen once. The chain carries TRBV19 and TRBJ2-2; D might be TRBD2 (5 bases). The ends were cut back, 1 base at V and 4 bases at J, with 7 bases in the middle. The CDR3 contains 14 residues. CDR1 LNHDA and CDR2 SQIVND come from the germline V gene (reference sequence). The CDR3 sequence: CASSIALVTGELFF. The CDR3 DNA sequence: TGTGCCAGTAGTATAGCACTAGTCACCGGGGAGCTGTTTTTT.

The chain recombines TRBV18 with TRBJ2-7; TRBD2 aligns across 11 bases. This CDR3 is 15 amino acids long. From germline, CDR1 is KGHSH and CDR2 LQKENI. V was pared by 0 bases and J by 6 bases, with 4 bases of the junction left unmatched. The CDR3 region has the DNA TGTGCCAGCTCACCACCGGGACTAGCGGACTTCGAGCAGTACTTC. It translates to CASSPPGLADFEQYF.

The CDR3 protein is CASSQVGGGLGTQYF. CDR3 coding DNA: TGCGCCAGCAGCCAAGTGGGGGGTGGGCTCGGGACCCAGTACTTC. The rearrangement links TRBV4-1 to TRBJ2-5, with D tentatively TRBD2 (6 bases). V lost 1 base to trimming and J lost 7 bases, with 16 bases between them. This CDR3 comprises 15 residues. In germline, CDR1 is MGHRA, CDR2 YSYEKL.

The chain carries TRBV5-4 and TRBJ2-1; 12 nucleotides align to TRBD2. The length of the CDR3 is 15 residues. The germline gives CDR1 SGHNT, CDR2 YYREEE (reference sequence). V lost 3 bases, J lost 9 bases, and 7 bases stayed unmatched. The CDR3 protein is CASSSSSGGAGEQFF. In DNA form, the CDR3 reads TGTGCCAGCAGCTCCTCTAGCGGGGGGGCCGGTGAGCAGTTCTTC.

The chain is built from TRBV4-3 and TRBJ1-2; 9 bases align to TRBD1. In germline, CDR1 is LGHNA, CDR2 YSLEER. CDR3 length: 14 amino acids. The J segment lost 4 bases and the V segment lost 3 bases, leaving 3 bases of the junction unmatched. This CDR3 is CASSQGTGTYGYTF. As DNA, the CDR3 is TGCGCCAGCAGCCAGGGGACAGGGACCTATGGCTACACCTTC.

CDR3: CASSYFPPGANVLTF. The CDR3 DNA follows: TGTGCCAGCAGTTACTTTCCCCCGGGGGCCAACGTCCTGACTTTC. This chain uses TRBV6-5 with TRBJ2-6, with D unclear. The CDR3 totals 15 residues. CDR1 and CDR2 (germline): MNHEY, SVGAGI. The V gene lost 1 base and the J gene lost 4 bases, with 8 bases spanning the gap.

For the CDR3, the DNA is TGCGCCAGCAGTGAGTCGAGTGCAACTAATGAAAAACTGTTTTTT. Translated: CASSESSATNEKLFF. The chain uses TRBV10-1 and TRBJ1-4; D not certain. The CDR3 has 15 amino acids. Trimming removed 0 bases from V and 0 bases from J, with 5 bases in between. From germline, CDR1 is WNHNN and CDR2 SYGVQD (reference sequence).

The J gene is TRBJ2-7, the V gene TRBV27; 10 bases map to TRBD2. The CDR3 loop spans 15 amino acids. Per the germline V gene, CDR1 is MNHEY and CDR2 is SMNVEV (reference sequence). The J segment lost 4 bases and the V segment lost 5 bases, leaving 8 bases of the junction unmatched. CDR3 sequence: CASSPEAGGPYEQYF. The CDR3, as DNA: TGTGCCAGCAGTCCGGAAGCGGGAGGGCCTTACGAGCAGTACTTC.

CDR3 loop: CASSISGQGYEQYF. CDR3 DNA: TGTGCCAGCAGCATATCGGGACAGGGCTACGAGCAGTACTTC. This chain links TRBV7-8 with TRBJ2-7, with 9 bases aligning to TRBD1. V shed 5 bases and J 3 bases; nucleotides not matched to a gene: 5. CDR1 and CDR2 from the germline V gene are SGHVS and FQNEAQ. This CDR3 has 14 amino acids.

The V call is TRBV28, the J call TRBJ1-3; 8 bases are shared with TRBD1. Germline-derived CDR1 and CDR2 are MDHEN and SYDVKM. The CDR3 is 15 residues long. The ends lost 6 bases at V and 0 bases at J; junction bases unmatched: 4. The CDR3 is CASRTGVDSGNTIYF. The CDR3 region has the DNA TGTGCCAGCAGGACAGGGGTCGACTCTGGAAACACCATATATTTT.

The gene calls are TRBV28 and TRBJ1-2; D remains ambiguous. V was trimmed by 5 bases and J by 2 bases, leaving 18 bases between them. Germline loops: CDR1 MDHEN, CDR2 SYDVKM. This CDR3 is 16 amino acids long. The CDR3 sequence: CASSAWLGPINYGYTF. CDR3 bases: TGTGCCAGCAGTGCCTGGTTGGGCCCCATAAACTATGGCTACACCTTC.

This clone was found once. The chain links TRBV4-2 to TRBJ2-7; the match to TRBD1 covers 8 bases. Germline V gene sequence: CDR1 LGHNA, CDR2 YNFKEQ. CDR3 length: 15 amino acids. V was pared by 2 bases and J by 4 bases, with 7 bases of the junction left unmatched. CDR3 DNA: TGTGCCAGCAGCCAATCCCCAGGGGGCTCGTACGAGCAGTACTTC. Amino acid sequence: CASSQSPGGSYEQYF.

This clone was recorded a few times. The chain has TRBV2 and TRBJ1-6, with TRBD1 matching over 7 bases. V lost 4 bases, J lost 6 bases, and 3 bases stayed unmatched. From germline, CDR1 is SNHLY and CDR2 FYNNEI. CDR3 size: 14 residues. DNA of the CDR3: TGTGCCAGCAGTGCCGGGACAGTTAATTCACCCCTCCACTTT. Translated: CASSAGTVNSPLHF.

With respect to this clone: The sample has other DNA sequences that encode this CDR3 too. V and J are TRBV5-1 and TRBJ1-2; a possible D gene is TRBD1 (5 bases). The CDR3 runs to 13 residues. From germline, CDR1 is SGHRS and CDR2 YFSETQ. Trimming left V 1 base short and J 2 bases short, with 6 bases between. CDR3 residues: CASSLQGNYGYTF. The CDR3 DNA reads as TGCGCCAGCAGCTTGCAGGGAAACTATGGCTACACCTTC.